This TCR beta chain was sequenced during a study of cytomegalovirus exposure and HLA in healthy donors. Background on the study: In terms of ancestry, the Caucasian-associated cluster contained 75% to 90% of the approximately 380 genotyped donors.

Details on this clone: Its target is unknown.

Germline values: CDR1 SNHLY, CDR2 FYNNEI. The CDR3 has 14 residues. The V gene end was trimmed by 6 bases and the J gene end by 9 bases; junction bases not matched to a gene: 9. Study-wide results and caveats: As a later analysis showed, several of the most significant clusters appeared to be linked to common viral pathogens. Sequencing had likely introduced a cluster of highly shared sequence variants as an artifact.

The PCR used 60 Vbeta and 13 Jbeta primers. The protocol was immunoSEQ multiplex PCR, while the TCRdb copy is restricted to in-frame clones and leaves out a portion. The data hold 120,000 or so clones, with 80% observed a single time. The sample comprised PBMCs. The V call is TRBV2, the J call TRBJ2-3; 10 nucleotides line up with TRBD2. The TCR originated in a male donor in good health and CMV-seronegative. The CDR3 spells CASRGVLAGFTQYF. In nucleotides, the CDR3 is TGTGCCAGCAGAGGAGTACTAGCGGGATTCACGCAGTATTTT.